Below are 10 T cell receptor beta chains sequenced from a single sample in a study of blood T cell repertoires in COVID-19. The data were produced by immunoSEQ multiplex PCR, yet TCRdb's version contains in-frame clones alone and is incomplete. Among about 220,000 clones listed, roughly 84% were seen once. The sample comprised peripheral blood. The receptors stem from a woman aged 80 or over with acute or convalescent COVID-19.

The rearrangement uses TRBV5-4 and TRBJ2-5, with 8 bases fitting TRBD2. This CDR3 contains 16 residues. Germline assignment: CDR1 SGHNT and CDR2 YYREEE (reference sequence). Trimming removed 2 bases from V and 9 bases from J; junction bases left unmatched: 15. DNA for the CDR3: TGTGCCAGCAGCTTAGCTGGGACTAGGGGCTCGGGGCCCCAGTACTTC. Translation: CASSLAGTRGSGPQYF.

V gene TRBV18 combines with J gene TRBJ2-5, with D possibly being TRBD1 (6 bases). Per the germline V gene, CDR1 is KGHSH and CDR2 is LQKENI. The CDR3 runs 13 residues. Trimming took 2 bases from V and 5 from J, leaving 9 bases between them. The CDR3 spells CASSPSGEETQYF. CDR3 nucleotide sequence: TGTGCCAGCTCACCATCAGGGGAGGAGACCCAGTACTTC.

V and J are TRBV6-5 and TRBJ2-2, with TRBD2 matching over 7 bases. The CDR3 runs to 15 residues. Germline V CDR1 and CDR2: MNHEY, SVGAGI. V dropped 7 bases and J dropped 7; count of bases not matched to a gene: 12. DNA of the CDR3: TGTGCCAGCACCGAAGGTGGCGGGGGAGGCGGGGAGCTGTTTTTT. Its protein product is CASTEGGGGGGELFF.

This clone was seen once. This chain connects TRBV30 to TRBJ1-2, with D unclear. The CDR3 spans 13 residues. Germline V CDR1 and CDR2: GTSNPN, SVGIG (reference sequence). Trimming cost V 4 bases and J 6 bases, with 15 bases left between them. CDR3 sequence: CAWTPGPVNGYTF. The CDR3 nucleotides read TGTGCCTGGACCCCAGGTCCAGTTAATGGCTACACCTTC.

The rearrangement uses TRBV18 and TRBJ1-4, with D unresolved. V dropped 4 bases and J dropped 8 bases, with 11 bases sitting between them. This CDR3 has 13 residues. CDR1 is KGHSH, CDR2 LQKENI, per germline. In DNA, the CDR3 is TGTGCCAGCTCACGGAGCGGAGGGGAAAAACTGTTTTTT. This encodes CASSRSGGEKLFF. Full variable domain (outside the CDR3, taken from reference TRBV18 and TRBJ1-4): NAGVMQNPRHLVRRRGQEARLRCSPMKGHSHVYWYRQLPEEGLKFMVYLQKENIIDESGMPKERFSAEFPKEGPSILRIQQVVRGDSAAYFCASSRSGGEKLFFGSGTQLSVL.

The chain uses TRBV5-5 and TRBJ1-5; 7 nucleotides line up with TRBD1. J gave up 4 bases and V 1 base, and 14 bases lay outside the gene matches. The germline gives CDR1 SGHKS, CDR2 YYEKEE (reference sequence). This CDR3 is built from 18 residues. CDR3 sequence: CASSLTGTGAGNNQPQHF. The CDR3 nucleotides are TGTGCCAGCAGCTTGACGGGAACAGGGGCAGGTAATAATCAGCCCCAGCATTTT.

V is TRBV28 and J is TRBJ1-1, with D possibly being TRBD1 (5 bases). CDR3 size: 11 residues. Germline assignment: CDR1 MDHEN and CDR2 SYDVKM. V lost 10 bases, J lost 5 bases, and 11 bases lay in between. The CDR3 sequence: CATRGKTEAFF. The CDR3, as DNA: TGTGCCACCCGGGGGAAGACTGAAGCTTTCTTT.

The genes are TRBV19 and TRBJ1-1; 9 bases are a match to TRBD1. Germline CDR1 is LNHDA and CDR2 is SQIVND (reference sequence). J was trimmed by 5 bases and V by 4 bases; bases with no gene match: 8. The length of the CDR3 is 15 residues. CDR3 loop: CASSKLGTGSTEAFF. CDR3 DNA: TGTGCCAGTAGTAAATTAGGGACAGGGAGTACTGAAGCTTTCTTT.

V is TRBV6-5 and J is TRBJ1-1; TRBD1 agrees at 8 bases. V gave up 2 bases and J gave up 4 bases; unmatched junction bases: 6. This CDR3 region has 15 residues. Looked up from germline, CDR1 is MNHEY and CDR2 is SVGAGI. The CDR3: CASSYAAGGVTEAFF. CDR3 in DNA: TGTGCCAGCAGTTACGCCGCAGGGGGCGTCACTGAAGCTTTCTTT.

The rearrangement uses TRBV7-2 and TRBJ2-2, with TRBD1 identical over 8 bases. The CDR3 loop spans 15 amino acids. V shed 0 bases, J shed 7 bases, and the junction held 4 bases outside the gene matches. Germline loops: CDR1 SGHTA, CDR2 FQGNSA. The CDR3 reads CASSLAQGAVGELFF. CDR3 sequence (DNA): TGTGCCAGCAGCTTAGCGCAGGGGGCCGTCGGGGAGCTGTTTTTT.